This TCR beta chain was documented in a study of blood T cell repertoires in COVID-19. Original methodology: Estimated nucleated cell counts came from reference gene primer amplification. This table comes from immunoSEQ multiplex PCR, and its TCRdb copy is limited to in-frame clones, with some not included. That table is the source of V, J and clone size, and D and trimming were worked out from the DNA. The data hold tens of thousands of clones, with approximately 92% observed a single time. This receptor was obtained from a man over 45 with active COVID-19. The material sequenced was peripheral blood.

CDR3 in DNA: TGTGCCAGCAGCTCGGGATTACAAGAGACCCAGTACTTC. Translating it yields CASSSGLQETQYF. V usage is TRBV5-4 and J usage is TRBJ2-5, with D tentatively TRBD2 (5 bases). Looked up from germline, CDR1 is SGHNT and CDR2 is YYREEE (reference sequence). The CDR3 length is 13 residues. Trimming removed 3 bases from V and 2 bases from J, with 8 bases in between.